Below, 18 T cell receptor beta chains from the same sample are listed, as sequenced in a study of cytomegalovirus exposure and HLA in healthy donors. The study ran its PCR with 60 Vbeta and 13 Jbeta primers. Measured with immunoSEQ multiplex PCR; TCRdb has only the in-frame clones, and not every one. The table has under 200,000 clones, around four fifths seen once. Sequenced sample: PBMCs. Receptors were obtained from a woman younger than 35 in good health and CMV-seronegative.

This chain connects TRBV5-1 to TRBJ1-2, with 8 bases lining up with TRBD1. There are 14 residues in the CDR3. Trimming cost V 0 bases and J 6 bases; bases outside gene matches: 4. Per germline, CDR1 SGHRS and CDR2 YFSETQ. This CDR3 is CASSLGQGAHGYTF. CDR3 DNA sequence: TGCGCCAGCAGCTTGGGGCAGGGGGCGCATGGCTACACCTTC.

V and J are TRBV5-1 and TRBJ2-7, with TRBD1 as a possible D gene (6 bases). This CDR3 comprises 15 residues. V was trimmed by 2 bases and J by 7 bases, leaving 19 bases between them. The germline V gene encodes CDR1 SGHRS and CDR2 YFSETQ. CDR3 protein: CASSLGQWLREEQYF. The CDR3, as DNA: TGCGCCAGCAGCTTAGGACAGTGGCTAAGGGAGGAGCAGTACTTC.

V is TRBV30 and J is TRBJ2-7; 8 bases agree with TRBD2. This CDR3 has 14 amino acids. The germline V gene has CDR1 GTSNPN and CDR2 SVGIG (reference sequence). The V and J ends lost 5 bases and 2 bases, in that order; junction bases with no gene match: 8. CDR3 in DNA: TGTGCCTGGGAATCAAGCGGGAGAACCTACGAGCAGTACTTC. It encodes CAWESSGRTYEQYF.

This chain uses TRBV7-3 with TRBJ2-1; no firm D call. CDR1 is SGHTA and CDR2 is FQGTGA in the germline V gene. The CDR3 loop spans 18 amino acids. V was cut by 1 base and J by 2 bases, with 18 bases left in between. For the CDR3, the DNA is TGTGCCAGCAGCTTAATGTCGGCGGCGGAGTGGGCCTACAATGAGCAGTTCTTC. Translated, it gives CASSLMSAAEWAYNEQFF.

There are a few counts of this clone. This chain connects TRBV11-2 to TRBJ1-3; perhaps TRBD1 as D (5 bases). Trimming stripped 3 bases from V and 3 bases from J, with 6 bases between. The CDR3 runs to 13 residues. CDR1 and CDR2 from the germline V gene are SGHAT and FQNNGV. CDR3 DNA: TGTGCCAGCAGCTTGGACAATGGAAACACCATATATTTT. This gives the protein CASSLDNGNTIYF.

The chain couples TRBV6-1 to TRBJ1-5; 11 bases match TRBD1. This CDR3 region has 17 residues. Per the germline V gene, CDR1 is MNHNS and CDR2 is SASEGT. J gave up 2 bases and V 1 base, and 4 bases lay outside the gene matches. DNA of the CDR3: TGTGCCAGCAGTGAAGGGACAGGGGGCTTTGGCAATCAGCCCCAGCATTTT. Protein product: CASSEGTGGFGNQPQHF.

This clone was seen only a few times. This chain joins TRBV10-3 and TRBJ2-3; 7 nucleotides match TRBD2. This CDR3 has 15 amino acids. After removal of 10 bases from V and 3 bases from J, the junction contained 13 bases not matched to a gene. Germline CDR1 reads ENHRY; CDR2 reads SYGVKD. CDR3 DNA sequence: TGTGCCACCACCTCCGGCGGGAGAGGTACAGATACGCAGTATTTT. Encoded protein: CATTSGGRGTDTQYF.

The chain employs TRBV10-3 and TRBJ1-1; tentatively, D is TRBD1 (5 bases). This CDR3 region has 14 residues. With 3 bases removed from V and 4 bases from J, the gap between germline ends came to 12 bases. The V gene's germline CDR1 is ENHRY and CDR2 SYGVKD. In nucleotides, the CDR3 is TGTGCCATCAGTGACCAGGGAGGTCGCACTGAAGCTTTCTTT. Its protein is CAISDQGGRTEAFF.

The chain employs TRBV5-6 and TRBJ2-7; TRBD2 matches 8 bases. After removal of 10 bases from V and 4 bases from J, the junction contained 19 bases not matched to a gene. The germline CDR1 and CDR2 sequences are SGHDT and YYEEEE. The CDR3 covers 16 residues. The CDR3 bases are TGTGCCCTTCTCCCGTGGCGGGGGGAGGCTCGGTACGAGCAGTACTTC. This codes for CALLPWRGEARYEQYF.

The chain has TRBV28 and TRBJ1-1; D uncertain. CDR3 length: 12 amino acids. Trimming cost V 2 bases and J 7 bases, with 8 bases left between them. Germline lookup yields CDR1 MDHEN and CDR2 SYDVKM. Here the CDR3 reads CASSLPYNEAFF. CDR3 coding DNA: TGTGCCAGCAGTTTACCGTATAATGAAGCTTTCTTT.

This clone was found once. This chain connects TRBV28 to TRBJ2-7, with TRBD1 as a possible D gene (6 bases). CDR1 is MDHEN, CDR2 SYDVKM, per germline. The V end was cut by 4 bases, the J end by 6 bases, with 19 bases between. The CDR3 is made up of 15 amino acids. The CDR3 nucleotides read TGTGCCAGCAGTTCTGCAGGGGTTCTCATCGGCGAGCAGTACTTC. It translates to CASSSAGVLIGEQYF. Filled out from reference TRBV28 and TRBJ2-7, the complete variable domain reads DVKVTQSSRYLVKRTGEKVFLECVQDMDHENMFWYRQDPGLGLRLIYFSYDVKMKEKGDIPEGYSVSREKKERFSLILESASTNQTSMYLCASSSAGVLIGEQYFGPGTRLTVT.

This clone has only one observation. The genes are TRBV27 and TRBJ2-1; D remains unclear. The CDR3 length is 14 residues. Trimming removed 3 bases from V and 1 base from J, with 7 bases in between. The germline CDR1 and CDR2 sequences are MNHEY and SMNVEV (reference sequence). The CDR3 loop is CASSLRFSYNEQFF. The CDR3 nucleotides are TGTGCCAGCAGTTTGAGGTTTTCCTACAATGAGCAGTTCTTC.

The chain links TRBV6-5 to TRBJ2-7, with TRBD1 matching 9 bases. Germline CDR1 reads MNHEY; CDR2 reads SVGAGI. The CDR3 spans 13 residues. V gave up 8 bases and J gave up 3 bases; unmatched junction bases: 5. CDR3 loop: CASRRQGGYEQYF. The CDR3 nucleotides read TGTGCCAGCCGAAGACAGGGGGGCTACGAGCAGTACTTC.

The gene calls are TRBV14 and TRBJ2-1; D not certain. Germline V gene sequence: CDR1 SGHDN, CDR2 FVKESK. This CDR3 comprises 15 residues. V lost 5 bases, J lost 7 bases, and 18 bases lay in between. Here the CDR3 DNA reads TGTGCCAGCAGCTTGGTCGGTACCCTGAGTAATGAGCAGTTCTTC. Amino acid sequence: CASSLVGTLSNEQFF.

The sample holds one count of this clone. The V and J genes are TRBV18 and TRBJ2-3; 9 nucleotides align to TRBD2. With V trimmed by 3 bases and J by 1 base, 5 bases remained unmatched. The CDR3 is 16 residues long. The V gene's germline CDR1 is KGHSH and CDR2 LQKENI. The chain's CDR3 is CASSPNLAGGTDTQYF. In DNA form, the CDR3 reads TGTGCCAGCTCACCGAATTTAGCGGGGGGCACAGATACGCAGTATTTT.

This clone was recorded once. The chain carries TRBV27 and TRBJ2-5, with 8 bases identical to TRBD1. CDR3 length: 14 amino acids. The J segment lost 5 bases and the V segment lost 3 bases, leaving 5 bases of the junction unmatched. The germline V gene has CDR1 MNHEY and CDR2 SMNVEV (reference sequence). The CDR3 spells CASSLQGAGETQYF. CDR3 nucleotides: TGTGCCAGCAGTTTGCAGGGGGCGGGGGAGACCCAGTACTTC.

The CDR3 nucleotides are TGTGCCAGTAGTTGGGGTCAGGGGAATAATAGCAATCAGCCCCAGCATTTT. Its translation is CASSWGQGNNSNQPQHF. The chain combines TRBV19 with TRBJ1-5; a weak D match, TRBD1 (6 bases). V lost 5 bases and J lost 0, with 17 bases in between. Germline loops: CDR1 LNHDA, CDR2 SQIVND (reference sequence). The CDR3 length is 17 residues.

The CDR3 here is CASSIGGRSQPQHF. The CDR3 DNA follows: TGTGCCAGTAGTATCGGGGGGAGGAGTCAGCCCCAGCATTTT. The genes are TRBV19 and TRBJ1-5, with D possibly matching TRBD1 (5 bases). V gave up 3 bases and J gave up 6 bases, with 12 bases separating them. This CDR3 region has 14 residues. Germline CDR1 reads LNHDA; CDR2 reads SQIVND (reference sequence).